This record looks at one TCR beta chain sequence and its context. The antigen is not known. This sample stems from a study of T cell responses to AZD1222 COVID-19 vaccine. The CDR3 has 15 amino acids. V was trimmed by 5 bases and J by 2 bases, leaving 13 bases between them. Per germline, CDR1 MNHEY and CDR2 SVGAGI. Profiling relied on immunoSEQ multiplex PCR, and the TCRdb table lists in-frame clones only, not all of them. The sample has around 150,000 clones, approximately 89% seen once; the top ten hold around 1.2%. General study findings and limits: Per reports, nearly half of all spike-specific TCRs target regions that are unmutated in variants.

The chain combines TRBV6-5 with TRBJ1-3; D call uncertain. Material: peripheral blood, obtained 28 days after the second AZD1222 dose. The sequence was collected from an adult who received the AZD1222 COVID-19 vaccine. The DNA of the CDR3 is TGTGCCAGCAGTCTCACTCGGGGAGCTGGAAACACCATATATTTT. It is translated as CASSLTRGAGNTIYF.